One T cell receptor beta chain is described in this entry. Produced via immunoSEQ multiplex PCR; TCRdb's table is partial and in-frame only. The profile shows about 150,000 clones, about 94% of them singletons. V was pared by 4 bases and J by 4 bases, with 13 bases between. The germline gives CDR1 ENHRY, CDR2 SYGVKD. The CDR3 contains 15 residues. This record belongs to a study of control samples from healthy donors and cancer patients. Sample: blood. The chain joins TRBV10-3 to TRBJ1-4; a possible D gene is TRBD1 (5 bases). The TCR was taken from a man in his forties in good health. In DNA form, the CDR3 reads TGTGCCATCAGTGGGGGGGACGGACTTAATGAAAAACTGTTTTTT. Encoded protein: CAISGGDGLNEKLFF.